This TCR beta chain was retrieved from a study of early T cells in non-severe SARS-CoV-2 infection. For the study at large: Sequencing targeted bulk RNA from unsorted whole blood, leaving chains unpaired.

Germline CDR1 MNHNY, CDR2 SVGAGI (reference sequence). The germline V and J ends were trimmed by 2 bases and 8 bases, with 15 bases remaining between them. The CDR3 has 15 amino acids. Overall study results and limits: Reliance on VDJdb matching favored anti-spike CD8 responses; private and CD4 specificities were missed.

Unique molecular identifiers were attached to individual cDNA molecules. A single record per CDR3 protein comes from TCRdb applying MiXCR to the 5' RACE reads. The table includes roughly 60,000 distinct CDR3 sequences, under 8% detected once. This clonotype has just a few counts. Its antigen is currently unknown. This sample comprised whole blood, obtained at baseline. This receptor was identified in an adult who was a healthcare worker with PCR-confirmed SARS-CoV-2 infection or an uninfected control (not recorded which). The genes are TRBV6-6 and TRBJ2-2; D is undetermined. The DNA of the CDR3 is TGTGCCAGCAGTTACCAGGACCCAGTCAAGGGGGAGCTGTTTTTT. This translates into CASSYQDPVKGELFF.